The rows below give T cell receptor beta chains drawn from one sample of a study of T cells after yellow fever vaccination. TCRdb re-called the 5' RACE reads through MiXCR, storing one row per CDR3 protein. The sample consists of about 340,000 distinct CDR3 sequences, under 15% of them appearing once. The source material was CD4+ T cells sorted from PBMCs, sampled 15 days after the yellow fever booster vaccination. All receptors come from a man between 18 and 35 years old who received the YFV17D yellow fever vaccine. Each CDR3 is given with its conserved first and last residue. The D gene is left open where the match is weak. The listing skips clone size in some rows; elsewhere it reads once, few, many or a size class.

j_call	d_call	clone_size	v_call	cdr3_nt	cdr3_aa
TRBJ1-2	.	few	TRBV7-8	TGTGCCAGCAGCTTAGCGGACCCGACCCGCTACACCTTC	CASSLADPTRYTF
TRBJ2-1	.	many	TRBV4-3	TGCGCCAGCAGCCAAGGGGCTAGCTCCTACAATGAGCAGTTCTTC	CASSQGASSYNEQFF
TRBJ2-3	TRBD2	few	TRBV10-3	TGTGCCATCGGGGGGGACGCAGATACGCAGTATTTT	CAIGGDADTQYF
TRBJ1-3	.	.	TRBV5-1	TGCGCCAGCAGCTTTGTGGGCAGAGGAAACACCATATATTTT	CASSFVGRGNTIYF
TRBJ2-5	TRBD1	.	TRBV4-3	TGCGCCAGGAAACCCGGGGCACAGGGGGCGTATCGCCAAGAGACCCAGTACTTC	CARKPGAQGAYRQETQYF
TRBJ2-7	TRBD2	many	TRBV10-3	TGTGCCATCAGTGAAGGGCTAGCGGGACCACTAGGCGAGCAGTACTTC	CAISEGLAGPLGEQYF
TRBJ1-1	.	many	TRBV20-1	TGCAGTGCTAGTCCCTGGACAGCGGGGTACACTGAAGCTTTCTTT	CSASPWTAGYTEAFF
TRBJ1-1	.	few	TRBV5-4	TGTGCCAGCCAACCTTTGGACGGTGAAGCTTTCTTT	CASQPLDGEAFF
TRBJ1-2	TRBD1	few	TRBV5-1	TGCGCCAGCAGCGTGGACAGGGGAGATGGCTACACCTTC	CASSVDRGDGYTF
TRBJ2-7	TRBD1	few	TRBV20-1	TGCAGTGCTATAGCCGGGACAGGGAATTACGAGCAGTACTTC	CSAIAGTGNYEQYF
TRBJ2-5	.	few	TRBV29-1	TGCAGCCTGAGTTGGGGAGAGACCCAGTACTTC	CSLSWGETQYF
TRBJ1-1	.	few	TRBV6-5	TGTGCCAGCAGTTGGGATTTTATGAACACTGAAGCTTTCTTT	CASSWDFMNTEAFF
TRBJ2-3	.	few	TRBV11-1	TGTGCCAGCAGCCAACTGGGACGTACAGATACGCAGTATTTT	CASSQLGRTDTQYF
TRBJ2-7	.	few	TRBV9	TGTGCCAGCAGCGTAGCTCCCCAGCCCTCCTACGAGCAGTACTTC	CASSVAPQPSYEQYF
TRBJ1-2	TRBD1	.	TRBV25-1	TGTGCCAGCAGTGTAGCAGGGGGAATACCTAACTATGGCTACACCTTC	CASSVAGGIPNYGYTF
TRBJ1-2	.	.	TRBV3-1	TGTGCCAGCAGCCACGTGGTCGGGTATGGCTACACCTTC	CASSHVVGYGYTF
TRBJ1-2	TRBD1	few	TRBV5-1	TGCGCCAGCAGCCTGACAGGGGCGCGTATTGGCTACACCTTC	CASSLTGARIGYTF
TRBJ2-6	.	few	TRBV24-1	TGTGCCACCAGTGACGCAGGGGAGGATTTCTCTGGGGCCAACGTCCTGACTTTC	CATSDAGEDFSGANVLTF
TRBJ2-6	.	many	TRBV6-6	TGTGCCAGCAGTCCAGTCTATTCTGGGGCCAACGTCCTGACTTTC	CASSPVYSGANVLTF
TRBJ1-5	TRBD1	.	TRBV20-1	TGCAGTGCTAAGGGGACAGAAACATCGCCCCAGCATTTT	CSAKGTETSPQHF
TRBJ1-3	TRBD1	few	TRBV18	TGTGCCAGCTCACGCGCCGGGACAGCCACTGGAAACACCATATATTTT	CASSRAGTATGNTIYF
TRBJ2-3	.	few	TRBV4-3	TGCGCCAGCAGCCAAGCTTTGGCGGGGTTTAGCACAGATACGCAGTATTTT	CASSQALAGFSTDTQYF
TRBJ2-3	TRBD2	.	TRBV20-1	TGCAGTGCTAGAGGTAGCGGGGGGAGTGGAGATACGCAGTATTTT	CSARGSGGSGDTQYF
TRBJ1-1	TRBD1	once	TRBV18	TGTGCCAGCTCCCCGCGGGGGCTGCGGGGACAGGGGGCAAGTACTGAAACTTTCTTT	CASSPRGLRGQGASTETFF